The present entry profiles one T cell receptor (beta chain) with its context. These data are taken from a study of blood T cells in healthy people across ages. Combining a sample-barcoded 5' primer with a J-beta primer mix, a second PCR ran for roughly 6 to 11 cycles. Every sample returned 2.5 million or more CDR3-containing paired-end reads. TCRdb ran MiXCR on the 5' RACE reads and lists one entry per CDR3 protein. This sample has 600,000 to 850,000 distinct CDR3 sequences; roughly 45% occur once, and the top ten carry 20% to 25%. Germline CDR1 is MNHNY and CDR2 is SVGAGI (reference sequence). The CDR3 is 14 residues long. With 6 bases removed from V and 6 bases from J, the gap between germline ends came to 15 bases.

The TCR originated in a woman aged 55-70 years in good health. The sample consisted of blood. The chain joins TRBV6-6 to TRBJ1-5, with a weak D call TRBD1 (6 bases). The chain's CDR3 is CASRSPQGGQPQHF. The CDR3 nucleotides read TGTGCCAGCAGATCGCCACAGGGAGGTCAGCCCCAGCATTTT.